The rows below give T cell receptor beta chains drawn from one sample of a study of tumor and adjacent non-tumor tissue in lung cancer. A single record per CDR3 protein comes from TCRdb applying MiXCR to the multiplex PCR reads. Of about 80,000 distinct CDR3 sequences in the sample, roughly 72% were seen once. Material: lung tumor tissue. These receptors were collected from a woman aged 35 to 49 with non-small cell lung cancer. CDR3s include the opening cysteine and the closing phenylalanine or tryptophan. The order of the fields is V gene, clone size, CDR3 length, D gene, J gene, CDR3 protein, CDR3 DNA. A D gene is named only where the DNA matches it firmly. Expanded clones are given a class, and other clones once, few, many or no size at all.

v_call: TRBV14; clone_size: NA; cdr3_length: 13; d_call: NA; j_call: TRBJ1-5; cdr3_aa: CVSSQGRTDTQHF; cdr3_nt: TGTGTCAGCAGCCAAGGCCGGACAGATACGCAGCATTTT
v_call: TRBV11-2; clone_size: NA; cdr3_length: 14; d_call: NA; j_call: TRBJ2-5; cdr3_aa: CASSLSSVHETQYF; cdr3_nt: TGTGCCAGCAGCCTCTCTAGCGTCCACGAGACCCAGTACTTC
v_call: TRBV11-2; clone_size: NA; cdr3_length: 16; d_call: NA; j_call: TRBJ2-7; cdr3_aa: CASNPLGGQGCYEQYF; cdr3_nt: TGTGCCAGTAACCCCCTCGGTGGGCAGGGGTGCTACGAGCAGTACTTC
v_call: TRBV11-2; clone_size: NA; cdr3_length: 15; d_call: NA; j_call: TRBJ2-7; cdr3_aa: CTSSHPWISGYEQYF; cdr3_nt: TGTACCAGCAGCCACCCCTGGATTAGCGGATACGAGCAGTACTTC
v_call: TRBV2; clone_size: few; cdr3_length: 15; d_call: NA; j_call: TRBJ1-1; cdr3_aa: CASSDRVSMNTEAFF; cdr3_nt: TGTGCCAGCAGTGATCGGGTGTCCATGAACACTGAAGCTTTCTTT
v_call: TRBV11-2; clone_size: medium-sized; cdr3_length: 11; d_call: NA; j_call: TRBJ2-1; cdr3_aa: CASSQGRWQFF; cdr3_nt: TGTGCCAGCAGCCAAGGGAGGTGGCAGTTCTTC
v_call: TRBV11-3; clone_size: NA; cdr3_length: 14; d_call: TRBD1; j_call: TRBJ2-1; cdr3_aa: CASSQGVAGDVQFF; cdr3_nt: TGTGCCAGCAGCCAGGGGGTAGCTGGTGATGTGCAGTTCTTC
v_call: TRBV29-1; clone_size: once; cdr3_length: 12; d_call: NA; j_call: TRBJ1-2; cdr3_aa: CSVYQVTYDYAF; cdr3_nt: TGCAGCGTTTATCAGGTTACCTATGACTACGCCTTC
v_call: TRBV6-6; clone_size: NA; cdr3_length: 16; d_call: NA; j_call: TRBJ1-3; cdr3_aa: CANSYSGDPSGNTIHF; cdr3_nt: TGTGCCAACAGTTACTCCGGGGACCCCTCTGGAAACACCATACATTTT
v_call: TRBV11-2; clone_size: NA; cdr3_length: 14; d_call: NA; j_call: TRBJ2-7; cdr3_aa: CVSSFGHGAYEQYF; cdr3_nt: TGTGTCAGCAGCTTCGGACATGGGGCGTACGAGCAGTACTTC
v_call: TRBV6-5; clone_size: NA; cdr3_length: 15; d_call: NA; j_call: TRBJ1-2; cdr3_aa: CASSRTASTNCGYTF; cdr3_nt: TGTGCCAGCAGTCGGACAGCCTCAACTAACTGTGGCTACACCTTC
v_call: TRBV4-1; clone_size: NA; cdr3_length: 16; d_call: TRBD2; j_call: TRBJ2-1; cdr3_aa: CASIQGYVSGAHKQFF; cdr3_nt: TGCGCCAGCATCCAAGGGTATGTTAGCGGGGCCCATAAGCAGTTCTTC
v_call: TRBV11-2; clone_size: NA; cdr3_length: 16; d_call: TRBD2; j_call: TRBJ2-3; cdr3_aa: CASSFRSASGTYTQYF; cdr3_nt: TGTGCCAGTAGCTTTCGTAGTGCTAGCGGCACATATACGCAGTATTTT
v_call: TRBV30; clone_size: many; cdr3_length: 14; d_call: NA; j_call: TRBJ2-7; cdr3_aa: CAWSVGGNSYEQYF; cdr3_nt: TGTGCCTGGAGTGTTGGCGGTAACTCCTACGAGCAGTACTTC
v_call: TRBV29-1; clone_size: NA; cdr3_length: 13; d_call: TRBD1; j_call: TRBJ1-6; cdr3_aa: CSVGTDYNSPIHF; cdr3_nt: TGCAGCGTAGGGACAGACTATAATTCACCCATCCACTTT
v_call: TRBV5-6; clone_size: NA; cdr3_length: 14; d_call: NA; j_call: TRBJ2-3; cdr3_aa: CVSSLDGVENTQYF; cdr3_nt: TGTGTCAGCAGCTTGGATGGTGTGGAGAATACGCAGTATTTT
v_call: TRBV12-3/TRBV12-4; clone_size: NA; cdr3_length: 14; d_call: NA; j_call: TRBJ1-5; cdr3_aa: CASSFIGLNQPQHF; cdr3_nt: TGTGCCAGTAGTTTCATAGGCCTCAATCAACCCCAGCATTTT
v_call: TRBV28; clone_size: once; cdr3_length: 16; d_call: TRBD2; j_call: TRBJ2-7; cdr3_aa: CATAQTSERGNYEQYF; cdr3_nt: TGTGCCACAGCCCAGACTAGCGAGAGAGGGAACTACGAGCAGTACTTC
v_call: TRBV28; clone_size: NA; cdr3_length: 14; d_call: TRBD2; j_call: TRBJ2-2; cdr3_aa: CASSRAGVIWELFF; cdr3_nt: TGTGCCAGCAGCCGCGCGGGGGTCATCTGGGAGCTGTTTTTT
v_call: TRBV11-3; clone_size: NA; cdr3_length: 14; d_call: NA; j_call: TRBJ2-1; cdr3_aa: CASSPGQGGDEQFF; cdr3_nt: TGTGCCAGCAGCCCTGGGCAGGGGGGCGATGAGCAGTTCTTC
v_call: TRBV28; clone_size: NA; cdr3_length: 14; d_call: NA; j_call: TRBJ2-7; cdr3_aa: CASSLLAGRVERYF; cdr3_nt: TGTGCCAGCAGTTTACTCGCAGGTCGGGTCGAGCGGTACTTC
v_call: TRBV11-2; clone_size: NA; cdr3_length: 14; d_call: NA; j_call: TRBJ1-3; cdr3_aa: CASDPLGYGNTIYF; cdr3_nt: TGTGCCAGCGATCCCCTGGGCTATGGAAACACCATATATTTT
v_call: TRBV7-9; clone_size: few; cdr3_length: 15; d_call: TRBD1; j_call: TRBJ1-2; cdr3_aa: CASSFRQGAESGYTF; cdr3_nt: TGTGCCAGCAGCTTTCGACAGGGGGCCGAGAGTGGCTACACCTTC
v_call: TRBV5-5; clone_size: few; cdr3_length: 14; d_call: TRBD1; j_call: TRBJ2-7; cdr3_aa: CTSSFNYRGYEQYF; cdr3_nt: TGTACCAGTAGCTTTAACTACAGGGGGTACGAGCAGTACTTC
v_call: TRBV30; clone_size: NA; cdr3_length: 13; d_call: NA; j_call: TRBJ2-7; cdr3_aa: CAWSVTPGGEHCF; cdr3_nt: TGTGCCTGGAGTGTAACGCCCGGGGGCGAGCACTGCTTC
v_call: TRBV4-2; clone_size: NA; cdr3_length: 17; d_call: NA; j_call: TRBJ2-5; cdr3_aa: CASSQRAVREGAETQYF; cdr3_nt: TGTGCCAGCAGCCAAAGGGCGGTACGGGAAGGGGCAGAGACCCAGTACTTC
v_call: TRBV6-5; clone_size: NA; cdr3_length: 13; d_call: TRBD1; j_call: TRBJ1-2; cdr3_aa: CAGNYQGGDGYTF; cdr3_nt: TGTGCCGGCAATTACCAGGGGGGGGATGGCTACACCTTC
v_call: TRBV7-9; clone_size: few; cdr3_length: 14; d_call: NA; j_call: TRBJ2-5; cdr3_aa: CASSIVPGSETQYF; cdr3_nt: TGTGCCAGCAGCATAGTACCAGGGTCCGAGACCCAGTACTTC
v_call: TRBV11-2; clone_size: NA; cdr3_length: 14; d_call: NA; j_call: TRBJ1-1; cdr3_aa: CASSLGGRGRGAFF; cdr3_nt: TGTGCCAGCAGCCTAGGCGGGCGGGGCCGGGGGGCTTTCTTT
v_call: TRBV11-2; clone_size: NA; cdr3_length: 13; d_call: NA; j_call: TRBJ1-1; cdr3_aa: CASSPVGDTEVFF; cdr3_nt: TGTGCCAGCAGCCCCGTGGGCGACACTGAAGTTTTCTTC
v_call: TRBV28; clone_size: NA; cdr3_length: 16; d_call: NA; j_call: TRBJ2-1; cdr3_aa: CVSTPGQERGYNEQFF; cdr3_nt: TGTGTTAGCACCCCCGGTCAGGAACGGGGTTACAATGAGCAGTTCTTC
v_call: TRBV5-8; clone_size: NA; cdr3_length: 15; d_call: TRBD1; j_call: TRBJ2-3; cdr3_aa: CASSLTVTGVYTQYF; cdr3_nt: TGTGCCAGCAGCTTAACCGTGACAGGGGTCTATACGCAGTATTTT
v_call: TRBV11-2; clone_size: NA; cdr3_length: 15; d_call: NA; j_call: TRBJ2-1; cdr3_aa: CASSLHGTRYNEQFF; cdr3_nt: TGTGCCAGCAGCTTACATGGGACAAGGTACAATGAGCAGTTCTTC
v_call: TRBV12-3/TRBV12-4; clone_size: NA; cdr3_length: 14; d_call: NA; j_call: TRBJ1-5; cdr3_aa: CAISCLGFNQPQHF; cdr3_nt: TGTGCCATCAGTTGCCTAGGCTTCAATCAGCCCCAGCATTTT
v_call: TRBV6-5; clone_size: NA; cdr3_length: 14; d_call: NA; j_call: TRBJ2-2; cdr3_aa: CASRGQGRGGGLFF; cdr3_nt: TGTGCCAGCAGGGGACAGGGGCGCGGGGGGGGGCTGTTTTTT
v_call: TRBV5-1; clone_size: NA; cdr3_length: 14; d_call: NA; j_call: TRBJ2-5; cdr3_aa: CASSFNRNFETQYF; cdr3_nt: TGCGCCAGCAGCTTTAACAGGAATTTCGAGACCCAATACTTC
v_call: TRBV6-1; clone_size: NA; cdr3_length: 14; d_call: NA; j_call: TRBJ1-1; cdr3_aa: CASNKQGRETGAFF; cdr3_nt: TGTGCCAGCAATAAACAGGGAAGAGAAACTGGAGCTTTCTTT
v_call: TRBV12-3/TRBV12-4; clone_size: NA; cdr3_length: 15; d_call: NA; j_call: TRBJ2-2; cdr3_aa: CASSFDGTATRELFF; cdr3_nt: TGTGCCAGCAGTTTCGATGGGACTGCCACACGGGAGCTGTTTTTT
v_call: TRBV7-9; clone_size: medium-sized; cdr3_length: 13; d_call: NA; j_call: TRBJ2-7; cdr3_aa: CASSLFSTYEQYF; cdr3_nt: TGTGCCAGCAGCTTATTCTCCACCTACGAGCAGTACTTC
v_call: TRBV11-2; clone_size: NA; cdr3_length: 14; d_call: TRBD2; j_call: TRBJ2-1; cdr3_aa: CAGSSGTSYNVQFF; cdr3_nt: TGTGCCGGCAGCTCAGGGACTAGCTACAATGTGCAGTTCTTC
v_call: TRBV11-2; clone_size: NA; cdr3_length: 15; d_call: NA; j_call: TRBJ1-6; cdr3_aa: CASSLASGNNSALHF; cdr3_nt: TGTGCCAGTAGCTTAGCCTCGGGGAATAATTCAGCACTCCACTTT
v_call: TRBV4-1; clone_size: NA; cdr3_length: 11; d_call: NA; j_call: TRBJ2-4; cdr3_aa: CTSSQVDIQYF; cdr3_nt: TGCACCAGCAGCCAAGTAGACATTCAGTACTTC
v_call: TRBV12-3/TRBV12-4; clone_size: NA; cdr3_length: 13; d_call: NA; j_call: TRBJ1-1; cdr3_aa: CASSFLRDTEAVF; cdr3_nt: TGTGCCAGCAGTTTCTTGCGGGACACTGAAGCTGTCTTT
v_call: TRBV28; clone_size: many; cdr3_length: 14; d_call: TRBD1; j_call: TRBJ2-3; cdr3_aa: CASFDRGFTDTQYF; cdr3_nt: TGTGCCAGCTTTGACAGGGGGTTCACAGATACGCAGTATTTT
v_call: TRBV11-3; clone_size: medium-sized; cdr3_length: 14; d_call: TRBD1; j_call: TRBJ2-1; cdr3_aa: CASSPGQGTDEQFF; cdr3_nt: TGTGCCAGCTCCCCGGGACAGGGGACGGATGAGCAGTTCTTC
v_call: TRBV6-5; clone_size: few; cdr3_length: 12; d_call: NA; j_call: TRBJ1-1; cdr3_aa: CASGNRVPEALF; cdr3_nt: TGTGCCAGCGGCAACAGGGTGCCTGAAGCTCTCTTT
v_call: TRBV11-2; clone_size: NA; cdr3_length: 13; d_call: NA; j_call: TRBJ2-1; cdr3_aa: CASIPGAVGEQFF; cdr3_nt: TGTGCCAGCATCCCCGGAGCCGTGGGTGAGCAGTTCTTC
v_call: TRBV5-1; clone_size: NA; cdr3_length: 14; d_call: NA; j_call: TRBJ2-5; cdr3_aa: CASSQDRVKGTHYF; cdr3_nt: TGCGCCAGCAGCCAGGATAGGGTCAAAGGGACCCACTACTTC
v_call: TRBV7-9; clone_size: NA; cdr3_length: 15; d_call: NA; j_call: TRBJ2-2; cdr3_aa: CTSSQGGTGTGDLFF; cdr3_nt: TGTACCAGCAGCCAAGGTGGGACTGGCACCGGGGACCTGTTTTTT
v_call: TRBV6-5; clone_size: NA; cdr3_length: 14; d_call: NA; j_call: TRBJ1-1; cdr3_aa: CASGGLGRDAEAFF; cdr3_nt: TGTGCCAGCGGCGGCCTGGGACGGGACGCTGAAGCTTTCTTT
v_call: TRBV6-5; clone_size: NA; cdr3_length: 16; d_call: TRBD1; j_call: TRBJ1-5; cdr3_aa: CVSSSLSRDSNQPQHF; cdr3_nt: TGTGTCAGCAGTTCTCTTTCCCGGGACAGCAATCAACCCCAGCATTTT
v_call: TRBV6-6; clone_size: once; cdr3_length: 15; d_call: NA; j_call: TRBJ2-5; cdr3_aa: CASSFSESGWEAQYF; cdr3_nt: TGTGCCAGCAGTTTCAGCGAGTCTGGGTGGGAGGCCCAGTATTTC
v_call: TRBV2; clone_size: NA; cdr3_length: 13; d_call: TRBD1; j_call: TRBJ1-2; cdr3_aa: CASSVQGADGYTF; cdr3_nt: TGTGCGAGCAGTGTGCAGGGGGCGGATGGCTACACCTTC